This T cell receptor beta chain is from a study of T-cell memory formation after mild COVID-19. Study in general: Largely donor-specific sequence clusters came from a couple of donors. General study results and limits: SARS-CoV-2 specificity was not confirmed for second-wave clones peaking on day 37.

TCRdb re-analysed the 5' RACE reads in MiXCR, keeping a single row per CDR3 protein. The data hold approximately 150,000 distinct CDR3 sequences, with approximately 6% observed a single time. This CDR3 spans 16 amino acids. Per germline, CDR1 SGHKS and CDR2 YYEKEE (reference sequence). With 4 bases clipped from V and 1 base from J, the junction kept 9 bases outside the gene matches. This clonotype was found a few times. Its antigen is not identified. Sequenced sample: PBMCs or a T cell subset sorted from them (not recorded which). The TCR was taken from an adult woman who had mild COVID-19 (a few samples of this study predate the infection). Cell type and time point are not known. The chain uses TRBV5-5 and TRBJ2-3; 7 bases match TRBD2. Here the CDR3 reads CASSNPRAGGTDTQYF. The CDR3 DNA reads TGTGCCAGCAGCAATCCTAGGGCGGGGGGCACAGATACGCAGTATTTT.